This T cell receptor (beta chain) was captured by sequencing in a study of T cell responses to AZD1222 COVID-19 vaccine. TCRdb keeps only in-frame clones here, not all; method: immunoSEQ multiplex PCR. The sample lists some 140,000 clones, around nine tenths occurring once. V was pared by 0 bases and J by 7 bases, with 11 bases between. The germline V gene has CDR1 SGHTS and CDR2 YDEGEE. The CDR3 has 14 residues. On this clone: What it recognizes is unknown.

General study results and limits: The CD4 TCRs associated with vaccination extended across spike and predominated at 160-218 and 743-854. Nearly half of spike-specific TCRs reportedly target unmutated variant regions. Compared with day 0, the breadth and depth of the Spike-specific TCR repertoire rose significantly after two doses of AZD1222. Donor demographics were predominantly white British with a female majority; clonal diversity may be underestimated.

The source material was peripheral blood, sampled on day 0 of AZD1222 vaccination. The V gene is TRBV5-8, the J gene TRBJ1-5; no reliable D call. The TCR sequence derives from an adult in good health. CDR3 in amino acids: CASSLVPLGQPQHF. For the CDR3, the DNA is TGTGCCAGCAGCTTGGTGCCTCTCGGGCAGCCCCAGCATTTT.